The clone carrying this T cell receptor beta chain was detected only once. The record originates from a study of OX40 agonist ivuxolimab in advanced cancers. This table comes from immunoSEQ multiplex PCR, and its TCRdb copy is limited to in-frame clones, with some not included. Of around 55,000 clones in the sample, approximately 83% were seen once. The V end lost 0 bases, the J end lost 8 bases, and 13 bases lay between the germline ends. The germline V gene encodes CDR1 SEHNR and CDR2 FQNEAQ (reference sequence). There are 14 residues in the CDR3. V and J are TRBV7-9 and TRBJ1-1; the D is unclear. This TCR derives from an adult with an advanced solid tumor such as melanoma, head and neck, liver or kidney cancer. The source material was CD4+ or CD8+ T cells sorted from blood, sampled in a trial of the OX40 agonist ivuxolimab. CDR3 residues: CASSLAQAVTEAFF. The DNA of the CDR3 is TGTGCCAGCAGCTTAGCCCAGGCCGTGACCGAAGCTTTCTTT.